This T cell receptor beta chain was captured by sequencing in a study of cytomegalovirus exposure and HLA in healthy donors. V was pared by 2 bases and J by 4 bases, with 8 bases of the junction left unmatched. The CDR3 extends over 16 amino acids. CDR1 is MNHEY and CDR2 is SVGAGI in the germline V gene. The PCR had 60 Vbeta and 13 Jbeta primers. Produced via immunoSEQ multiplex PCR; TCRdb's table is partial and in-frame only. The sample holds a few hundred thousand clones, around 80% seen once. About this clone itself: The antigen is unknown.

Study conclusions and caveats: V- and J-gene trimming of TCR beta was linked (in a later analysis) to a missense DCLRE1C variant. Some highly shared sequence variants likely arose as a pipeline artifact. A later analysis reported that several of the most significant clusters appeared to be linked to common viral pathogens, among them Epstein-Barr virus. It was reported in a later analysis that an Asian-associated ancestry cluster showed fewer N-insertions than the 666-donor mean.

This receptor was identified in a young man in good health and CMV-seronegative. The specimen was PBMCs. V and J are TRBV6-5 and TRBJ2-3; 8 bases are a match to TRBD2. The CDR3 sequence is CASSYREGIGADTQYF. As DNA, the CDR3 is TGTGCCAGCAGTTACCGGGAGGGGATAGGGGCAGATACGCAGTATTTT.